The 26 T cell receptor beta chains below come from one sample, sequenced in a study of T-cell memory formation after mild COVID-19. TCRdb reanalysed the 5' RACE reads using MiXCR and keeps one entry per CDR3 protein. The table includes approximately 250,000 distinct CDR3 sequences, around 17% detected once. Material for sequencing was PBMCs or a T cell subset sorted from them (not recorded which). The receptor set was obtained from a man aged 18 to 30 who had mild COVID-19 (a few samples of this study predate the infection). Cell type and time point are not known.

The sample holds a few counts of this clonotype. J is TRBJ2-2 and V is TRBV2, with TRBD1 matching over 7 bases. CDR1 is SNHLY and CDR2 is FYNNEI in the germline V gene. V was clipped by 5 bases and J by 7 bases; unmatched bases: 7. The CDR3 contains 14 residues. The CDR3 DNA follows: TGTGCCAGCAGTCTGACAGGGCGGAGCGGGGAGCTGTTTTTT. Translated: CASSLTGRSGELFF. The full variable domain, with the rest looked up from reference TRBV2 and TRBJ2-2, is EPEVTQTPSHQVTQMGQEVILRCVPISNHLYFYWYRQILGQKVEFLVSFYNNEISEKSEIFDDQFSVERPDGSNFTLKIRSTKLEDSAMYFCASSLTGRSGELFFGEGSRLTVL.

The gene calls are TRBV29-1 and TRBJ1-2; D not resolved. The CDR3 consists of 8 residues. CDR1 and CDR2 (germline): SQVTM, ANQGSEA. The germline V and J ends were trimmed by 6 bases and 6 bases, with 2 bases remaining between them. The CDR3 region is CSVDGYTF. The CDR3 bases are TGCAGCGTGGATGGCTACACCTTC.

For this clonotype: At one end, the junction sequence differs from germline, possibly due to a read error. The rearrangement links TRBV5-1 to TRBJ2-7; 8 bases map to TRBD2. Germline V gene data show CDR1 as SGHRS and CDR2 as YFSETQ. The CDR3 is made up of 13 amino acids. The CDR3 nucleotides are TGCGCCAGCAGCTTAGCGGGGGCATACGAGCTGTACTTC. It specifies CASSLAGAYELYF.

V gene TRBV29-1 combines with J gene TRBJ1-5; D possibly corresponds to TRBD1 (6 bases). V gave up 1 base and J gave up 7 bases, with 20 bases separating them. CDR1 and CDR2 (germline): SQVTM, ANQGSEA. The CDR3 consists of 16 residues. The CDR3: CSVEVATGGGGQPQHF. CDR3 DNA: TGCAGCGTTGAAGTTGCGACAGGAGGAGGGGGACAGCCCCAGCATTTT.

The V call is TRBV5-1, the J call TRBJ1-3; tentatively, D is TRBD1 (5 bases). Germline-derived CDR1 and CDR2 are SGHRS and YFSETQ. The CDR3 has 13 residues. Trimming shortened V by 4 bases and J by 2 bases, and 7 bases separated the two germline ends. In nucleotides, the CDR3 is TGCGCCAGCAGCGAGGGGCCTGGAAACACCATATATTTT. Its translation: CASSEGPGNTIYF.

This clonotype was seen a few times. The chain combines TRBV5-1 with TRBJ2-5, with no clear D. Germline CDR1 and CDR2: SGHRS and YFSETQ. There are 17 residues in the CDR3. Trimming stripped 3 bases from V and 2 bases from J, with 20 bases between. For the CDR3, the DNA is TGCGCCAGCAGCTCTAAAGGGAATCGGCCTGGGCAAGAGACCCAGTACTTC. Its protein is CASSSKGNRPGQETQYF.

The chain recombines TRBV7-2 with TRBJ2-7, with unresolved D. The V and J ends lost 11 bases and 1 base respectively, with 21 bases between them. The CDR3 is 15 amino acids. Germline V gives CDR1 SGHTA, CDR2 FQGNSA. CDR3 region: CAASTRQGPSYEQYF. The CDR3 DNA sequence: TGTGCCGCGAGCACGAGGCAAGGGCCGTCCTACGAGCAGTACTTC.

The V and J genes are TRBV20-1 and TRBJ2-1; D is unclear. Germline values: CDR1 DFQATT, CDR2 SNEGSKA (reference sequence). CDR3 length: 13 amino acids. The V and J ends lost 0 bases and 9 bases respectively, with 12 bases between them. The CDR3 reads CSAREAGWSEQFF. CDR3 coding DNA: TGCAGTGCTAGAGAGGCTGGGTGGTCTGAGCAGTTCTTC.

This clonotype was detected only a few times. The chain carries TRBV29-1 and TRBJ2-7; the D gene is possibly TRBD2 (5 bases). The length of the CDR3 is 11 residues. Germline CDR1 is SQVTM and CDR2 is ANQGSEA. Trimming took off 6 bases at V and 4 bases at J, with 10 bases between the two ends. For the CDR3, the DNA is TGCAGCGTCACGACGGGATACGAGCAGTACTTC. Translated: CSVTTGYEQYF.

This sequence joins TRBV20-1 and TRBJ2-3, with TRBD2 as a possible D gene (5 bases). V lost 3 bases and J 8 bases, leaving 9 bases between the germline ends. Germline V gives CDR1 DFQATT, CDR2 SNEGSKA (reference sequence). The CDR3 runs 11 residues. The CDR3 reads CSASLEGTQYF. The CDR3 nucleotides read TGCAGTGCTAGCCTAGAGGGTACGCAGTATTTT.

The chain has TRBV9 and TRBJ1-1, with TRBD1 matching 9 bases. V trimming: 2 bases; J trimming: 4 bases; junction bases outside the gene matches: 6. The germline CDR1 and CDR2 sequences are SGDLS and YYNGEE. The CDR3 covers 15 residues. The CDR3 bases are TGTGCCAGCAGCGTTGCGACAGGGGGGAGCACTGAAGCTTTCTTT. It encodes CASSVATGGSTEAFF.

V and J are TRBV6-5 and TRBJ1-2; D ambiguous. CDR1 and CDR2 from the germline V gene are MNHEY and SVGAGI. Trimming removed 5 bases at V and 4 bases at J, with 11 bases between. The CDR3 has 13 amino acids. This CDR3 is CASSRTVSYGYTF. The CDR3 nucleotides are TGTGCCAGCAGTCGCACAGTCTCCTATGGCTACACCTTC.

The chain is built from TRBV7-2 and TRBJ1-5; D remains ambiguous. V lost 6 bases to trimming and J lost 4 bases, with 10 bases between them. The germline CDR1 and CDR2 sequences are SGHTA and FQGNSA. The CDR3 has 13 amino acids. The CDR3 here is CASSGGPNQPQHF. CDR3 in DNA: TGTGCCAGCAGTGGCGGGCCAAATCAGCCCCAGCATTTT.

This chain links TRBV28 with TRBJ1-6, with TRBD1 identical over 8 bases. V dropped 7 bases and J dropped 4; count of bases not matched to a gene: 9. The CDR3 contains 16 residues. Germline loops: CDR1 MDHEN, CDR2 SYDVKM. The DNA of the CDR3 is TGTGCCAGCACCCCGGGACAGGCCCCATATAATTCACCCCTCCACTTT. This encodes CASTPGQAPYNSPLHF.

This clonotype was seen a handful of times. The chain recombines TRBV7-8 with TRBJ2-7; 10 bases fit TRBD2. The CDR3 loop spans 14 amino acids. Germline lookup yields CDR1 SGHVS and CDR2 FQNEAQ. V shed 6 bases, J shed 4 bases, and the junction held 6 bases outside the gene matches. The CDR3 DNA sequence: TGTGCCAGCAGTCACTATAGCGGGGGGTACGAGCAGTACTTC. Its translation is CASSHYSGGYEQYF.

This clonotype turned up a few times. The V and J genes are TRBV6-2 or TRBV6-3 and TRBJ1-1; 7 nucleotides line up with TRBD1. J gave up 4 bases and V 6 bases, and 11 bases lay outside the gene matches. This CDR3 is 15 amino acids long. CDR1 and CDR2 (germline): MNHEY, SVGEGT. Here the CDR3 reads CASSPPTGRSTEAFF. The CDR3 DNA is TGTGCCAGCAGCCCCCCGACAGGGAGGAGCACTGAAGCTTTCTTT.

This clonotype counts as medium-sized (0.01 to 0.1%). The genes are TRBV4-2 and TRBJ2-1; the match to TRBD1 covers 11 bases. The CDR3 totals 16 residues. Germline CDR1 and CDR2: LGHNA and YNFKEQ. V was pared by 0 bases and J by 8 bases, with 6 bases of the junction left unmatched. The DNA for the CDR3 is TGTGCCAGCAGCCAAGATGTAGGGACAGGGGGGCATGAGCAGTTCTTC. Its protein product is CASSQDVGTGGHEQFF.

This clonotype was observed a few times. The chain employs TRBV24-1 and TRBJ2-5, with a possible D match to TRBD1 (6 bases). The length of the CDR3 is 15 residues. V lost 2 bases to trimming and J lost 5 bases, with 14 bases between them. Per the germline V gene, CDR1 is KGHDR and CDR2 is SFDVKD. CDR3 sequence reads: CATSDSRLTGETQYF. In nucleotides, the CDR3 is TGTGCCACCAGTGATTCAAGACTCACAGGGGAGACCCAGTACTTC.

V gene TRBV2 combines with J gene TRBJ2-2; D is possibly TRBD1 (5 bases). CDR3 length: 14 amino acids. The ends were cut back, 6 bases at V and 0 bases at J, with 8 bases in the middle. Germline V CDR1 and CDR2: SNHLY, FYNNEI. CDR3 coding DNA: TGTGCCAGCAGGGACAACGCGAACACCGGGGAGCTGTTTTTT. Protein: CASRDNANTGELFF.

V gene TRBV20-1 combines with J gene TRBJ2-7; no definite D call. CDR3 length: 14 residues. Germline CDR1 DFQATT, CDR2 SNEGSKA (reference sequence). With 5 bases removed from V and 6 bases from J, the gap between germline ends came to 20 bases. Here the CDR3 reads CSAGPITRRGEQYF. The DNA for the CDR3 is TGCAGTGCTGGTCCAATTACAAGACGCGGCGAGCAGTACTTC.

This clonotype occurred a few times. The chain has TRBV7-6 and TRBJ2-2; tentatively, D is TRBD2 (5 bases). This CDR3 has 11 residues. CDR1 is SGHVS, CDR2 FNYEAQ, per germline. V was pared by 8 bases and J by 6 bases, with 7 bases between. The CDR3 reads CASRGPGELFF. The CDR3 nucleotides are TGTGCCAGCCGGGGTCCCGGGGAGCTGTTTTTT.

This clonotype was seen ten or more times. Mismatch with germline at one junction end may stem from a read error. The CDR3 DNA reads TGTGCTAGCAGCCAGGGACTCCAAGAGACCCAGTACTTC. This encodes CASSQGLQETQYF. The chain is built from TRBV7-7 and TRBJ2-5; D is perhaps TRBD2 (6 bases). The CDR3 consists of 13 residues. CDR1 and CDR2 from the germline V gene are SSHAT and FNYEAQ (reference sequence).

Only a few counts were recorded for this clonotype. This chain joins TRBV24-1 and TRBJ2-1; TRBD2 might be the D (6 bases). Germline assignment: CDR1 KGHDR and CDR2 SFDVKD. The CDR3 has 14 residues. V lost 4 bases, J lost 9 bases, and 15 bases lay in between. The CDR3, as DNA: TGTGCCACCAGTGACAACTCCAGGAGGGGTGAGCAGTTCTTC. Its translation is CATSDNSRRGEQFF.

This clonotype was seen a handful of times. CDR3 sequence (DNA): TGTGCCAGCAGCTTAGTAGCGGGGGGCCGTCGCAATGAGCAGTTCTTC. Translated, it gives CASSLVAGGRRNEQFF. The rearrangement links TRBV7-6 to TRBJ2-1, with 10 bases matching TRBD2. Germline assignment: CDR1 SGHVS and CDR2 FNYEAQ. The CDR3 loop spans 16 amino acids. V lost 1 base to trimming and J lost 6 bases; unmatched junction nucleotides: 6. Filled out from reference TRBV7-6 and TRBJ2-1, the complete variable domain reads GAGVSQSPRYKVTKRGQDVALRCDPISGHVSLYWYRQALGQGPEFLTYFNYEAQQDKSGLPNDRFSAERPEGSISTLTIQRTEQRDSAMYRCASSLVAGGRRNEQFFGPGTRLTVL.

The CDR3 region has the DNA TGCGCCAGCAGCCCCGACAGCACCGGGGAGCTGTTTTTT. Its translation: CASSPDSTGELFF. V gene TRBV4-3 combines with J gene TRBJ2-2; TRBD1 might be the D (5 bases). The CDR3 is made up of 13 amino acids. Germline V gene sequence: CDR1 LGHNA, CDR2 YSLEER. Trimming shortened V by 4 bases and J by 4 bases, and 7 bases separated the two germline ends.

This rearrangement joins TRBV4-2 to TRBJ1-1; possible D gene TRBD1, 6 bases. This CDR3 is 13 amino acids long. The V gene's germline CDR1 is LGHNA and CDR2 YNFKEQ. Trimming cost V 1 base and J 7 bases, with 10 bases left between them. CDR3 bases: TGTGCCAGCAGCCAAGGTTCAGGGGTTGAAGCTTTCTTT. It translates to CASSQGSGVEAFF.